This T cell receptor (beta chain) was found in a study of blood T cell repertoires in COVID-19. This CDR3 comprises 14 residues. Per the germline V gene, CDR1 is DFQATT and CDR2 is SNEGSKA (reference sequence). V lost 3 bases and J lost 4, with 15 bases in between. The method was immunoSEQ multiplex PCR; TCRdb's version includes in-frame clones alone and lacks a portion of them. The sample holds 100,000 to 110,000 clones, around four fifths seen once. The chain links TRBV20-1 to TRBJ2-5; D perhaps matches TRBD2 (6 bases). The clonotype originates from an older man with active or convalescent COVID-19. The sequenced sample was peripheral blood. In DNA form, the CDR3 reads TGCAGTGCTAGTATACCCGGGGGAGGAGAGACCCAGTACTTC. As protein: CSASIPGGGETQYF.